This TCR beta chain was profiled in a study of CD8 T cells in ankylosing spondylitis. In this sample, this clonotype turned up many times. Antigen: not known. The germline V gene encodes CDR1 SGHRS and CDR2 YFSETQ. Trimming cost V 2 bases and J 1 base, with 7 bases left between them. The CDR3 loop spans 15 amino acids. Findings and limits, study-wide: From matched ankylosing spondylitis synovial fluid, disease-linked clones were reportedly recovered at significantly enriched levels.

A quantitative 5'-RACE method, one with molecular barcodes, was used to make TCR beta libraries. Using its own MiXCR run on the 5' RACE reads, TCRdb lists one record per CDR3 protein. The sample lists 200,000 to 250,000 distinct CDR3 sequences; around 10% were seen once. Source material: blood, either unsorted or a sorted T cell fraction (not recorded which). The V and J genes are TRBV5-1 and TRBJ2-6, with D unresolved. The sequence came from a male donor with ankylosing spondylitis or in good health (not recorded which). DNA of the CDR3: TGCGCCAGCAGCTTAGGACCATCTGGGGCCAACGTCCTGACTTTC. Translating gives CASSLGPSGANVLTF.